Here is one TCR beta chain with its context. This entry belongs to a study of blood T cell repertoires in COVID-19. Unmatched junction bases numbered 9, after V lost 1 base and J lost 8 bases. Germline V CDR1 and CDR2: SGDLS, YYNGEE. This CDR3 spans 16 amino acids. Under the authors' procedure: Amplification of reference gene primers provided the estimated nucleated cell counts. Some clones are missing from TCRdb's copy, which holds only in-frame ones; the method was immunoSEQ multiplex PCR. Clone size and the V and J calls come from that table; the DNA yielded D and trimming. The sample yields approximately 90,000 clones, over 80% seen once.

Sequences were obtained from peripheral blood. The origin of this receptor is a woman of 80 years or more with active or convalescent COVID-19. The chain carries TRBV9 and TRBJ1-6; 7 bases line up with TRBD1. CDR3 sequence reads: CASSVYGGTVYSPLHF. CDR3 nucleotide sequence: TGTGCCAGCAGCGTATACGGCGGGACAGTTTATTCACCCCTCCACTTT.